This TCR beta chain came from a study of T cells after yellow fever vaccination. In the study overall: Some fractions had low cell numbers, and these were prepared with SMART-Seq v4 Ultra Low Input.

Trimming took off 5 bases at V and 1 base at J, with 11 bases between the two ends. CDR1 SGHTA and CDR2 FQGNSA come from the germline V gene. The CDR3 extends over 14 amino acids. Findings of the study overall: Booster sampling recovered most clones from primary vaccination (96% CD4, approximately 90% CD8).

5'RACE template switching added a universal primer site and UMIs to TCR cDNA. Each CDR3 protein is one row after TCRdb ran MiXCR on the 5' RACE reads. The sample contains under 400,000 distinct CDR3 sequences, roughly an eighth of which appear only once. Worth noting for this clonotype: What it binds is not known.

Material: CD4+ T cells sorted from PBMCs, obtained 15 days after the yellow fever booster vaccination. The genes are TRBV7-2 and TRBJ1-2; tentative D call: TRBD1 (6 bases). The source of this sequence is a young man who received the YFV17D yellow fever vaccine. The DNA of the CDR3 is TGTGCCAGCAGCCAGGGGACGGTTAACTATGGCTACACCTTC. Protein sequence: CASSQGTVNYGYTF.